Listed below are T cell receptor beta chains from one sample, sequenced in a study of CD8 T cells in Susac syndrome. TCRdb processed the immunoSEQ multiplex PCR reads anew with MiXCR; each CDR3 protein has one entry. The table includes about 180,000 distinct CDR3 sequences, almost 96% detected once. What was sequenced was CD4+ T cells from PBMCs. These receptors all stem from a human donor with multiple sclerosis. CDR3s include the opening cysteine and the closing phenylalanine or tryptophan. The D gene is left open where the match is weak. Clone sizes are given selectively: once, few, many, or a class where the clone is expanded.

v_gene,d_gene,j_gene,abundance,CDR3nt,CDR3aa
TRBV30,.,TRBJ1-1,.,TGTGCCTGGAGTCGACAGGTCATGAACACTGAAGCTTTCTTT,CAWSRQVMNTEAFF
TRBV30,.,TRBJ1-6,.,TGTGCCTGGAGTGTAAGTCAAGGGAATTCACCCCTCCACTTT,CAWSVSQGNSPLHF
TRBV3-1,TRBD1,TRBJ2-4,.,TGTGCCAGCAGCCGACGGACAGGCCAGTACATTCAGTACTTC,CASSRRTGQYIQYF
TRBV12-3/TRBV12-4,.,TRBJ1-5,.,TGTGCCAGCAGCACGAGGACCCTAGGTAGTAATCAGCCCCAGCATTTT,CASSTRTLGSNQPQHF
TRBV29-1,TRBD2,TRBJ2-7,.,TGCAGCGGACTAGCGGGGGTCCCCTACGAGCAGTACTTC,CSGLAGVPYEQYF
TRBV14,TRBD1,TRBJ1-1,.,TGTGCCAGCAGCCAAGAGGGTAAGGGGGCCGGGTACACTGAAGCTTTCTTT,CASSQEGKGAGYTEAFF
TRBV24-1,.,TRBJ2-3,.,TGTGCCACCAGTGCCCCGGGACCCGGACCAGATACGCAGTATTTT,CATSAPGPGPDTQYF
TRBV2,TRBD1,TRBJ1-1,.,TGTGCCAGCACCCCAGGGGGCACCTCTGAAGCTTTCTTT,CASTPGGTSEAFF
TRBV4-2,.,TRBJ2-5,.,TGTGCCAGCAGCCAAGGTCTTGGACCGGCAAGGGAGACCCAGTACTTC,CASSQGLGPARETQYF
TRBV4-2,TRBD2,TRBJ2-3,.,TGTGCCAGCAGCCAACTTTCTAGCGGGGGGTCCACAGATACGCAGTATTTT,CASSQLSSGGSTDTQYF
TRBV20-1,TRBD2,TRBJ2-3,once,TGCAGTGCTAGCATAGCGGGGCTAGAAGATACGCAGTATTTT,CSASIAGLEDTQYF
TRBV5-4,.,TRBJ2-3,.,TGTGCCAGCAGCGGGGGACCTAACACAGATACGCAGTATTTT,CASSGGPNTDTQYF
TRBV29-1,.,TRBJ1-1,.,TGCAGCGTGCAATACCCGGGACTTTCAAGGACTGAAGCTTTCTTT,CSVQYPGLSRTEAFF
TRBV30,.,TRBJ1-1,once,TGTGCCTGGGGCCGGGACACCACTGAAGCTTTCTTT,CAWGRDTTEAFF
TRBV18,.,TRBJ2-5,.,TGTGCCAGCTCATCCTCCCAGGGGAACCAAGAGACCCAGTACTTC,CASSSSQGNQETQYF
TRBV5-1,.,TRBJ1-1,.,TGCGCCAGCAGCTTGGCCAACGGGACCATGAACACTGAAGCTTTCTTT,CASSLANGTMNTEAFF
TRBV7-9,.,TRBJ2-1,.,TGTGCCAGCAGCTTAGCAGGGGGAGGACAGGTTGATGAGCAGTTCTTC,CASSLAGGGQVDEQFF
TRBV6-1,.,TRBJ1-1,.,TGTGCCAGCAGTCTTTCCAGGGTGCGCATGAACACTGAAGCTTTCTTT,CASSLSRVRMNTEAFF
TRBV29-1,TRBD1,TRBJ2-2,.,TGCAGCGTGGGACAGGGGGCGCGGACCGGGGAGCTGTTTTTT,CSVGQGARTGELFF
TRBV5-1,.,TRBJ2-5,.,TGCGCCAGCAGCACGGGACTCACAGGGACCCAAGAGACCCAGTACTTC,CASSTGLTGTQETQYF
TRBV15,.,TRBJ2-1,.,TGTGCCACCAGGACCCCCGGGACTCCCTACTACAATGAGCAGTTCTTC,CATRTPGTPYYNEQFF
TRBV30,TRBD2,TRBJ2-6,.,TGTGCCTGGAGTGTAATTCGTCTAGCGGGGGGAATTAACTCTGGGGCCAACGTCCTGACTTTC,CAWSVIRLAGGINSGANVLTF
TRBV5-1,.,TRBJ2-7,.,TGCGCCAGCAGCTTCGACTTATTCCCATACGAGCAGTACTTC,CASSFDLFPYEQYF
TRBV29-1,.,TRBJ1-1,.,TGCAGCGGCATCTCGGAACGGGAACACTCGGCTGAAGCTTTCTTT,CSGISEREHSAEAFF
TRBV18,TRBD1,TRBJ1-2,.,TGTGCCAGCTCCCAAGAAGGGGGCGAGAATGGCTACACCTTC,CASSQEGGENGYTF
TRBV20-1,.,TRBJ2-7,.,TGCAGTGCTAGATACTCCCCTTTCCACACCTCCTACGAGCAGTACTTC,CSARYSPFHTSYEQYF
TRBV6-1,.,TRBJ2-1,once,TGTGCCAGCAGCTTTACAGGGCTCAAAGATTCCTACAATGAGCAGTTCTTC,CASSFTGLKDSYNEQFF
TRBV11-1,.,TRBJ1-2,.,TGTGCCAGCAGCCTTCATACAGGTTATGGCTACACCTTC,CASSLHTGYGYTF
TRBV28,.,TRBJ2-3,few,TGTGCCAGCAGTTTAGGGCTCGGCACAGATACGCAGTATTTT,CASSLGLGTDTQYF
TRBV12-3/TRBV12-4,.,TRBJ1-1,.,TGTGCCAGCAGTCTCCTCCAGGGATCTGAAGCTTTCTTT,CASSLLQGSEAFF
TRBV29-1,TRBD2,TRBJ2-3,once,TGCAGCGTTGATGCGGGGGTGTGGGGCACAGATACGCAGTATTTT,CSVDAGVWGTDTQYF
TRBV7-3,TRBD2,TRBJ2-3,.,TGTGCCAGCAAACCTAGCGGGGGGGCAGATACGCAGTATTTT,CASKPSGGADTQYF
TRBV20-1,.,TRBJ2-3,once,TGCAGTGCCCAACCCCCGGGGCCGAGCACAGATACGCAGTATTTT,CSAQPPGPSTDTQYF
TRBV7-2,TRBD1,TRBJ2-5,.,TGTGCCAGCAGCTTAGGAGTCCCGGGACAGGGTGAGGGGTACTTC,CASSLGVPGQGEGYF
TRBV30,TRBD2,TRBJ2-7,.,TGTGCCTGGAGCGTCACCGGGACTAGCGGGGGGGGGCGTTCCGAGCAGTACTTC,CAWSVTGTSGGGRSEQYF
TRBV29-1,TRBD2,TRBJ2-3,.,TGCAGCGTTGTAGGCGGGGGGCTCACAGATACGCAGTATTTT,CSVVGGGLTDTQYF
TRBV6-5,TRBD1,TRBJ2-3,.,TGTGCCAGCAGTTACGGGACAGGGAGGGATACGCAGTATTTT,CASSYGTGRDTQYF
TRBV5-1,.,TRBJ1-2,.,TGCGCCAGCAGAGAACCGGGAAAGGATGGCTACACCTTC,CASREPGKDGYTF
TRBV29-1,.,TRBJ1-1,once,TGCAGCGTTGGACAGAGGTTAAACACTGAAGCTTTCTTT,CSVGQRLNTEAFF
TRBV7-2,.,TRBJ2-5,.,TGTGCCAGCAGCTTAGTCGGGGTAGAAGAGACCCAGTACTTC,CASSLVGVEETQYF
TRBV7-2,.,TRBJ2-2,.,TGTGCCAGCAGCGTCAGTGGGGCGGTCGGGGAGCTGTTTTTT,CASSVSGAVGELFF
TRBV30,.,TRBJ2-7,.,TGTGCCCTCGGAGCCCACGAGCAGTACTTC,CALGAHEQYF
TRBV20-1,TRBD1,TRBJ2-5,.,TGCAGTGCTTACCCCCCGGGGACAGGGTGGGAGACCCAGTACTTC,CSAYPPGTGWETQYF
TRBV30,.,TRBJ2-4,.,TGTGCCTGGAGTGAAGGGGGAGGACTAGCCAAAAACATTCAGTACTTC,CAWSEGGGLAKNIQYF
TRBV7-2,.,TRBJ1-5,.,TGTGCCAGCAGCCCTGGTGGGATTTTACCCAATCAGCCCCAGCATTTT,CASSPGGILPNQPQHF
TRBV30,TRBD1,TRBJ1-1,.,TGTGCCTGGAGGCCCCCATGGGACAGGGGGCAAGCTTTCTTT,CAWRPPWDRGQAFF
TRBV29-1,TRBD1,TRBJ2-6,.,TGCAGCGTTGCGGTCACGACAGGGGGCGCGTCTGGGGCCAACGTCCTGACTTTC,CSVAVTTGGASGANVLTF
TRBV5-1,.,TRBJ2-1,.,TGCGCCAGCAGCTTGGTTGTAGGGGTGAATGAGCAGTTCTTC,CASSLVVGVNEQFF